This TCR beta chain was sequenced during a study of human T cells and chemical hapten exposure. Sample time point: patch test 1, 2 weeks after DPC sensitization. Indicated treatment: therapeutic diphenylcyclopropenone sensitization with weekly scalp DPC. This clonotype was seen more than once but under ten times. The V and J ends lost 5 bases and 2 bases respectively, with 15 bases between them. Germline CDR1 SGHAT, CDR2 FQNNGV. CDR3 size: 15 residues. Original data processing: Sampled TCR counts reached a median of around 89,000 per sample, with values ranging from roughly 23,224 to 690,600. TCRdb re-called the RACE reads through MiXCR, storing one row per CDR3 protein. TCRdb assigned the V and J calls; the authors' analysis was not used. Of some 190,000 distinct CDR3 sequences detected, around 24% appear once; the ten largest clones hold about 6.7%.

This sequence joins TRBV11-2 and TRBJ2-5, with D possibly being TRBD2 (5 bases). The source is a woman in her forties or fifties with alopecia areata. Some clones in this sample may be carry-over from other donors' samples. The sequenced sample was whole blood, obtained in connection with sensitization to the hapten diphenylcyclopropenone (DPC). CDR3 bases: TGTGCCAGCAGCGGACCCATTACGGGGCAAGAGACCCAGTACTTC. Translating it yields CASSGPITGQETQYF.